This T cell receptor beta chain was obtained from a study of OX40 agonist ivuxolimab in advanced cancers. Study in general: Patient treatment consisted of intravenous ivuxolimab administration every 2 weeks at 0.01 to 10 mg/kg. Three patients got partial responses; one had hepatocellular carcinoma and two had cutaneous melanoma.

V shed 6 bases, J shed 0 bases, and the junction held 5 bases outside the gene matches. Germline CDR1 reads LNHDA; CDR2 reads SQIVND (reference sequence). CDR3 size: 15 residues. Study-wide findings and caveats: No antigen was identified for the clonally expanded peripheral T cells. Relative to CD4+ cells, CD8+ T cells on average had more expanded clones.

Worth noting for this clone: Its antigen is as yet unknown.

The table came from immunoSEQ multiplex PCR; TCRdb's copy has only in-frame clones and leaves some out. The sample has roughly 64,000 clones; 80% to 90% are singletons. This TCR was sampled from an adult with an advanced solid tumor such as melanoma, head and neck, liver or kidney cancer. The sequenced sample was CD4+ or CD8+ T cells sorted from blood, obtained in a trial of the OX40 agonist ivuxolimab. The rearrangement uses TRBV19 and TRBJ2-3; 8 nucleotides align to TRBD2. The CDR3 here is CASRRGGLSTDTQYF. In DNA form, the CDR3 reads TGTGCCAGTAGGCGCGGGGGGCTTAGCACAGATACGCAGTATTTT.